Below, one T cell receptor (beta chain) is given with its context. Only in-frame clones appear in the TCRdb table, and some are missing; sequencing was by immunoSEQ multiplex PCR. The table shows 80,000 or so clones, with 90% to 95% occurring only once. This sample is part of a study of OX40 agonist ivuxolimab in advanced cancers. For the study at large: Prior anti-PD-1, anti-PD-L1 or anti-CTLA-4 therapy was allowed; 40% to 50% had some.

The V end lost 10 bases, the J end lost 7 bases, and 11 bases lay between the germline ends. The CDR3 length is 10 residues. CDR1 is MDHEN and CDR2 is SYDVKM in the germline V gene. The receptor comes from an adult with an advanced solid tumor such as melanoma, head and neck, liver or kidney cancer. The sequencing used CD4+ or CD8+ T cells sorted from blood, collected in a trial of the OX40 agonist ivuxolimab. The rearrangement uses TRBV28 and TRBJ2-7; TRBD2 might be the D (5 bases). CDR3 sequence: CATRSGEQYF. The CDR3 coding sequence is TGTGCCACCAGATCGGGGGAGCAGTACTTC.